This T cell receptor beta chain was obtained from a study of PD-L1 blockade in urothelial cancer. Study summary: A median about 140,000 T cells were found in blood samples. Overall study findings and caveats: By 3 weeks, tumor-associated blood clones had expanded more in durable-benefit patients.

The authors spiked synthetic TCR analog templates into each PCR. Sequencing was performed with immunoSEQ multiplex PCR; in TCRdb, only in-frame clones are kept and a portion is missing. The table records 90,000 to 130,000 clones, roughly 90% of them present only once. CDR1 and CDR2 (germline): SGHTA, FQGNSA. V was pared by 4 bases and J by 1 base, with 7 bases between. The CDR3 contains 14 residues. The time point here: peripheral blood 6 weeks after treatment start. Patients had urothelial carcinoma that was locally advanced or metastatic. Turning to this clone: Its specificity is not known.

This TCR was recovered from a man aged 55 to 70 with urothelial cancer. This sequence joins TRBV7-2 and TRBJ2-2; perhaps TRBD2 as D (5 bases). The sequencing here drew on PBMCs, taken around atezolizumab (anti-PD-L1) treatment. This CDR3 is CASSSSGNTGELFF. In DNA, the CDR3 is TGTGCCAGCAGCTCAAGCGGGAACACCGGGGAGCTGTTTTTT.